This section outlines one T cell receptor (beta chain) sequence together with its context. This sample was included in a study of blood T cell repertoires in COVID-19. Study background: The study drew acute and convalescent COVID-19 samples from the United States, Italy and Spain. T cells, B-cell-depleted T cells, or PBMCs supplied cDNA or gDNA.

Trimming shortened V by 4 bases and J by 6 bases, and 14 bases separated the two germline ends. In germline, CDR1 is GTSNPN, CDR2 SVGIG (reference sequence). CDR3 length: 13 residues. Here immunoSEQ multiplex PCR was the method, and the copy in TCRdb shows in-frame clones only, minus some. The sample holds some 58,000 clones, 90% seen once. V and J are TRBV30 and TRBJ2-3, with D maybe TRBD1 (6 bases). The receptor was isolated from a man aged 35-49 years with acute or convalescent COVID-19. The sample consisted of peripheral blood. CDR3 nucleotides: TGTGCCTGGACAGGGGAAAATAGGGATACGCAGTATTTT. Translation: CAWTGENRDTQYF.